This TCR beta chain appears in the sequencing data of a study of read filtering for tumor transcriptome and immune sequencing. Study details: After DNase treatment, RNA was made into whole-transcriptome libraries. TCR-mapped reads were about 4.05 to 11 million with IR-seq versus about 85 to 1,300 with RNA-seq. Study-level results: Even smaller IR-seq throughput identified most shared clonotypes.

CDR1 SGHRS and CDR2 YFSETQ come from the germline V gene. This CDR3 is built from 18 residues. The ends lost 2 bases at V and 5 bases at J; junction bases unmatched: 10. This clonotype was recorded at least ten times. Its antigen remains unidentified. Molecular barcoded adaptors covering alpha/delta and beta/gamma chains were used on approximately 400 ng RNA. TCRdb reanalysed the reads using MiXCR and keeps one entry per CDR3 protein. The table records about 62,000 distinct CDR3 sequences, around 19% of them present only once. This chain links TRBV5-1 with TRBJ2-3; 14 positions match TRBD2. This receptor was taken from a donor at least 40 years old with multiple myeloma. Input material: a population of CD138-negative cells sorted from bone marrow. The DNA for the CDR3 is TGCGCCAGCAGCTTTACCGGGACTAGCGGGGGCCTCGGAGATACGCAGTATTTT. This codes for CASSFTGTSGGLGDTQYF.